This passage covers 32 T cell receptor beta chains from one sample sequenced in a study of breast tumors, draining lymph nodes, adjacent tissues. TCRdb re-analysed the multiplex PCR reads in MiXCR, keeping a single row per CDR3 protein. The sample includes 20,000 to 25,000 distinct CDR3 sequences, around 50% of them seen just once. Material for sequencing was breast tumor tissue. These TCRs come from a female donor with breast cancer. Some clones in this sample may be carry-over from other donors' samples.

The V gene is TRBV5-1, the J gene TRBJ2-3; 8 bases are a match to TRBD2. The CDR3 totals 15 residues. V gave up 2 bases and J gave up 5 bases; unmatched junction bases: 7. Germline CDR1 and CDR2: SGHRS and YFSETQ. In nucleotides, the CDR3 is TGCGCCAGCAGCTTCACGGGAGGGCCCGGAGATACGCAGTATTTT. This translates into CASSFTGGPGDTQYF.

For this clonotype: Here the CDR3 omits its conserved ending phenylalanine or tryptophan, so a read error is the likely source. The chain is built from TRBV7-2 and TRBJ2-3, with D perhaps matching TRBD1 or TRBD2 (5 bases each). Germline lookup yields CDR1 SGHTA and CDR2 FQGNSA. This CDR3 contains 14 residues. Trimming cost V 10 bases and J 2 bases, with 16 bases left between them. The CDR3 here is CATSGGYNTDTQYL. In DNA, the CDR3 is TGTGCCACCAGTGGGGGTTACAACACAGATACGCAGTATCTT.

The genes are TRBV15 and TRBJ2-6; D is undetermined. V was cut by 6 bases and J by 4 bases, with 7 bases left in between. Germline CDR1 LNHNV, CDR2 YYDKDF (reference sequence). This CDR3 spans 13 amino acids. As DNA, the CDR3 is TGTGCCACCAGAGCCCCCGGGGCCAACGTCCTGACTTTC. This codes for CATRAPGANVLTF.

Written as DNA, the CDR3 is TGCGCCAGCAGCTGGGGGGCCTCTAGGAGAGAGACCCAGTACTTC. The encoded protein is CASSWGASRRETQYF. The chain links TRBV5-1 to TRBJ2-5; D may correspond to TRBD1 or TRBD2 (6 bases each). The V and J ends lost 3 bases and 4 bases respectively, with 16 bases between them. CDR1 is SGHRS, CDR2 YFSETQ, per germline. This CDR3 is 15 amino acids long.

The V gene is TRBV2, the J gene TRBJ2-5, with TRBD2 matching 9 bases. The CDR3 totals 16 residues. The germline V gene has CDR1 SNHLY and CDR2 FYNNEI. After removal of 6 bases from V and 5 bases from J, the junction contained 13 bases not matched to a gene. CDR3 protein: CASRLGLAGVGETQYF. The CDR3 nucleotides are TGTGCCAGCAGGCTGGGGTTAGCGGGGGTTGGGGAGACCCAGTACTTC.

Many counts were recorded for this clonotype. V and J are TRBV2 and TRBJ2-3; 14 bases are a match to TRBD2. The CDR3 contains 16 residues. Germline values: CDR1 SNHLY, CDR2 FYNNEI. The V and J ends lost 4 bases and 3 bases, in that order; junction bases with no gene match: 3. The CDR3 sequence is CASSGGTSGRTDTQYF. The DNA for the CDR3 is TGTGCCAGCAGTGGGGGGACTAGCGGGAGAACAGATACGCAGTATTTT.

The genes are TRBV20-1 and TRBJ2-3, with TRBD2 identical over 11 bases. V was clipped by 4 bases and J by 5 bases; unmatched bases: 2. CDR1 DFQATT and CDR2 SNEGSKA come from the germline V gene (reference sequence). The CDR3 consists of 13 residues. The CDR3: CSANGLAGDTQYF. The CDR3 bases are TGCAGTGCTAACGGACTAGCGGGAGATACGCAGTATTTT.

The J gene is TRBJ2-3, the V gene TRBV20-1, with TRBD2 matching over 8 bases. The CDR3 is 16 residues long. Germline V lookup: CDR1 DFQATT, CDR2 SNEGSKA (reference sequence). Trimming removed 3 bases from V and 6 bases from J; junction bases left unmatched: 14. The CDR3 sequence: CSARDPGLVRGDTQYF. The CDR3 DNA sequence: TGCAGTGCTAGGGATCCGGGACTAGTGAGGGGTGATACGCAGTATTTT.

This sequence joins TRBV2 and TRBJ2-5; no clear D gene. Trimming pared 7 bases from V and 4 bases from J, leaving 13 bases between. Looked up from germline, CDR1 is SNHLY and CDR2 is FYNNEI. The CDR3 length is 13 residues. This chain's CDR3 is CASTSTLTETQYF. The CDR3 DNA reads TGTGCCAGCACGTCGACCTTAACAGAGACCCAGTACTTC.

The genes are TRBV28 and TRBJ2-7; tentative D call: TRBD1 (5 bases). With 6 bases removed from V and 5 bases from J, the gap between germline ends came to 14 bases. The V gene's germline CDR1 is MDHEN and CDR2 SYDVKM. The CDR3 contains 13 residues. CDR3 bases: TGTGCCAGCAGGGAAGACAGTTTCGACGAGCAGTACTTC. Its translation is CASREDSFDEQYF. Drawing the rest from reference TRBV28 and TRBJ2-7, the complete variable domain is DVKVTQSSRYLVKRTGEKVFLECVQDMDHENMFWYRQDPGLGLRLIYFSYDVKMKEKGDIPEGYSVSREKKERFSLILESASTNQTSMYLCASREDSFDEQYFGPGTRLTVT.

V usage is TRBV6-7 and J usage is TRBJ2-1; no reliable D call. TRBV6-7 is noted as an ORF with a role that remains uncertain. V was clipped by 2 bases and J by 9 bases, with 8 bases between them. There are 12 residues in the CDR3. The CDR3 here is CASSYPVTEQFF. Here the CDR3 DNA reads TGTGCCAGCAGTTACCCCGTGACTGAGCAGTTCTTC.

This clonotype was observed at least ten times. This CDR3 is CASSLSSRGSSSPLHF. The CDR3, as DNA: TGCGCCAGCAGCTTATCGTCGCGAGGTAGTAGTTCACCCCTCCACTTT. J is TRBJ1-6 and V is TRBV5-1, with D uncertain. The CDR3 sequence is 16 residues long. Trimming removed 2 bases at V and 9 bases at J, with 18 bases between. Germline CDR1 reads SGHRS; CDR2 reads YFSETQ.

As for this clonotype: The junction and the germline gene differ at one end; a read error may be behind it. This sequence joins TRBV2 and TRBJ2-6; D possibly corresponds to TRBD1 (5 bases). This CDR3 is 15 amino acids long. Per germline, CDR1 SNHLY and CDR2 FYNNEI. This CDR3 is CASSEGKTGANGLTF. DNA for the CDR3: TGTGCCAGCAGTGAAGGCAAAACTGGGGCCAACGGCCTGACTTTC.

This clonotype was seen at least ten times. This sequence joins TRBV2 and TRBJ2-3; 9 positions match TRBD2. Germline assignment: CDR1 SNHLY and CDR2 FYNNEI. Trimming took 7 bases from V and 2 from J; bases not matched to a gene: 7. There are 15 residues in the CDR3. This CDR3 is CASKPTSGYTDTQYF. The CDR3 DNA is TGTGCCAGCAAGCCGACTAGCGGTTACACAGATACGCAGTATTTT.

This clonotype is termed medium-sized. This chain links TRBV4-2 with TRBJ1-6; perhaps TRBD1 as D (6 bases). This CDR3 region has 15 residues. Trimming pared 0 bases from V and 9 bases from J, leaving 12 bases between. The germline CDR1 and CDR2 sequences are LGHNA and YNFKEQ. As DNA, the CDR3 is TGTGCCAGCAGCCAAGATATCGCAGGGGTTTCACCCCTCCACTTT. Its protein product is CASSQDIAGVSPLHF.

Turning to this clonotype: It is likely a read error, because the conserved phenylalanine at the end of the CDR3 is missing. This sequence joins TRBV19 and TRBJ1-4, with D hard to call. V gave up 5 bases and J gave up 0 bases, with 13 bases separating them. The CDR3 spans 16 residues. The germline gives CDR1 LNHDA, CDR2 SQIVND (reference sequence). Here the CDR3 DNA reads TGTGCCAGTAGTCCAAGGCGCGAAGCAACTAATGAAAAACTGTTTTCT. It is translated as CASSPRREATNEKLFS.

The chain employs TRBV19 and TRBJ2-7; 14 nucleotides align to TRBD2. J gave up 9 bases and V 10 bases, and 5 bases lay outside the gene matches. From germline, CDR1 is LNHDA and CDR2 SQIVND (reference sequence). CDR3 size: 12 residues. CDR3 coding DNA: TGTGCCACGGGACTAGCGGGAGACGTGCAGTACTTC. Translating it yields CATGLAGDVQYF. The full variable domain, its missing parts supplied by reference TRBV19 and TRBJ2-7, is DGGITQSPKYLFRKEGQNVTLSCEQNLNHDAMYWYRQDPGQGLRLIYYSQIVNDFQKGDIAEGYSVSREKKESFPLTVTSAQKNPTAFYLCATGLAGDVQYFGPGTRLTVT.

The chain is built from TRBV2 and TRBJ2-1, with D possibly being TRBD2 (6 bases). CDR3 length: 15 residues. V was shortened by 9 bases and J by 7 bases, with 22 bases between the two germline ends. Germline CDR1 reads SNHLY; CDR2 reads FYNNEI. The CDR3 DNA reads TGTGCCAGAGTTCCCCGGGGGTATGGTTCGAATGAGCAGTTCTTC. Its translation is CARVPRGYGSNEQFF.

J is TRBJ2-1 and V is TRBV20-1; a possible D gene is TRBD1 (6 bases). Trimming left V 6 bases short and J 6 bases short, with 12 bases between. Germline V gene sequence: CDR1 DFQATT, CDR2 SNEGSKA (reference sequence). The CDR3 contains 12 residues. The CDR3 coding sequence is TGCAGTGCCTTCCAAGGGGGCAATGAGCAGTTCTTC. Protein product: CSAFQGGNEQFF.

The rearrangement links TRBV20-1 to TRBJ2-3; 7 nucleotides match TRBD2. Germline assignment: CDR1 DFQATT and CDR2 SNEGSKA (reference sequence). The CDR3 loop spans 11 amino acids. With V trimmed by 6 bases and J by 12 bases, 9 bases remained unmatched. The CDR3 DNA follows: TGCAGTGCGAGCGGGGAGGCCGGCCAGTATTTT. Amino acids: CSASGEAGQYF.

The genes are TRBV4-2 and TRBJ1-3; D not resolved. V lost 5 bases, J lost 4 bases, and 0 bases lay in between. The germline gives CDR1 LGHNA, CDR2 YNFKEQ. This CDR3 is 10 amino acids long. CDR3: CASSGNTIYF. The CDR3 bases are TGTGCCAGCAGCGGAAACACCATATATTTT.

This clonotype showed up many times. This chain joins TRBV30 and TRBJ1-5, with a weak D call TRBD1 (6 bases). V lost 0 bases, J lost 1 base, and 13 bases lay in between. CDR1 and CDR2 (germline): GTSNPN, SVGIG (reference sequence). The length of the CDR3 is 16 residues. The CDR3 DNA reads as TGTGCCTGGAGTGTACAGGGCAGGGCGAGCAATCAGCCCCAGCATTTT. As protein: CAWSVQGRASNQPQHF.

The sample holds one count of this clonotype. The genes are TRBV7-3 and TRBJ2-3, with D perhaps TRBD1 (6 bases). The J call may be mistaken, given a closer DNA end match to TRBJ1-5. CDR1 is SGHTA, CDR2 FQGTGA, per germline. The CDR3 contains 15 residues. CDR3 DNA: TGTGCCAGCAGCTTAAGGGGGCGGGGCACAGATACGCAGCATTTT. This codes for CASSLRGRGTDTQHF.

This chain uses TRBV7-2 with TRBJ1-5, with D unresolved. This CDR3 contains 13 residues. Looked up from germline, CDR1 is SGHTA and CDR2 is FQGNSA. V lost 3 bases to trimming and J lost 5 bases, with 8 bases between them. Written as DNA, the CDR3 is TGTGCCAGCAGCTTGACAAACGATCAGCCCCAGCATTTT. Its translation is CASSLTNDQPQHF.

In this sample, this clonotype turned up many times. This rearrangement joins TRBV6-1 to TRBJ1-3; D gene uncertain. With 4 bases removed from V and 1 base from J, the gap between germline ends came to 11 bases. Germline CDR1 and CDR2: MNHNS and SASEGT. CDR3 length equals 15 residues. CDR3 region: CASSGQPSSGNTIYF. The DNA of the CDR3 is TGTGCCAGCAGTGGTCAGCCATCGTCTGGAAACACCATATATTTT.

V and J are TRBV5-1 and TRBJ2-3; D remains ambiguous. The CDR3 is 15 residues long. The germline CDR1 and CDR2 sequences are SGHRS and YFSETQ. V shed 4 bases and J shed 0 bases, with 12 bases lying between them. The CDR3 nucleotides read TGCGCCAGCAGCAGAACGGCAGGTAGCACAGATACGCAGTATTTT. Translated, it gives CASSRTAGSTDTQYF.

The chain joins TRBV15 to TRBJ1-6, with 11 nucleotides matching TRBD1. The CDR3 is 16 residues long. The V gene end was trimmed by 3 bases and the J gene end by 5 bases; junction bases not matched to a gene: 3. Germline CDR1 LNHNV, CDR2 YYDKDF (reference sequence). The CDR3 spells CATSSGTGGNNSPLHF. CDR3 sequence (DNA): TGTGCCACCAGCAGCGGGACAGGGGGAAATAATTCACCCCTCCACTTT. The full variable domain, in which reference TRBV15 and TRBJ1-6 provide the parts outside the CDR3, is DAMVIQNPRYQVTQFGKPVTLSCSQTLNHNVMYWYQQKSSQAPKLLFHYYDKDFNNEADTPDNFQSRRPNTSFCFLDIRSPGLGDTAMYLCATSSGTGGNNSPLHFGNGTRLTVT.

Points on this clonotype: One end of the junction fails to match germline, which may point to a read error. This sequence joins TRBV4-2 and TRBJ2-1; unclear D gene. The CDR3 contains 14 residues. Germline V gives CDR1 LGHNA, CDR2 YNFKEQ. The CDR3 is CASSQGGDYNEQLF. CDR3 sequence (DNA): TGTGCCAGCAGCCAAGGTGGAGATTACAATGAGCAGCTCTTC.

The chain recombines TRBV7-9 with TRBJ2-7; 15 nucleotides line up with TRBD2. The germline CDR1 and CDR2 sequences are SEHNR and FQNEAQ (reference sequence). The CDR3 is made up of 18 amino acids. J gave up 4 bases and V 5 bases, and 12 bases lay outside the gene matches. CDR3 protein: CASSLLPGLAGGGYEQYF. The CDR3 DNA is TGTGCCAGCAGCCTGTTACCGGGACTAGCGGGGGGAGGATACGAGCAGTACTTC.

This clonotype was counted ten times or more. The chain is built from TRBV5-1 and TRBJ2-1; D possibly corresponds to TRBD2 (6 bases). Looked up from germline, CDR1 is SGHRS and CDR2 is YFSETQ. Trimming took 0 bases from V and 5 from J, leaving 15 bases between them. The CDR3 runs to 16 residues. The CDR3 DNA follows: TGCGCCAGCAGCTTGGCCGGCAACCTAGCGCACAATGAGCAGTTCTTC. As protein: CASSLAGNLAHNEQFF.

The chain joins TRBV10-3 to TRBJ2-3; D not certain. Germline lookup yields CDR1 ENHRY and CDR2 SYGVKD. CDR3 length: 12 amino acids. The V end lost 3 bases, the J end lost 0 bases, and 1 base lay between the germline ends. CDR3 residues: CAISDSTDTQYF. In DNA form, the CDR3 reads TGTGCCATCAGTGACAGCACAGATACGCAGTATTTT.

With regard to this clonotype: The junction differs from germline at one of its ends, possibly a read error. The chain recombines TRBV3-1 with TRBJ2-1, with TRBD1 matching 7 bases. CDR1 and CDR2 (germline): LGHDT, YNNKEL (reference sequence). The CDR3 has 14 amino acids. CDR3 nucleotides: TGTGCCAGCAGCCAAGGTCCCGCAGGGGGTGAGCAGTCCTTC. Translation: CASSQGPAGGEQSF.